Detailed here is one T cell receptor beta chain. Measured with immunoSEQ multiplex PCR; TCRdb has only the in-frame clones, and not every one. The sample holds under 150,000 clones; over 85% are singletons and the top ten take approximately 8%. The V gene lost 9 bases and the J gene lost 1 base, with 13 bases spanning the gap. CDR3 length: 13 residues. The data originate from a study of control samples from healthy donors and cancer patients. The sample consisted of PBMCs. The sequence came from a man aged 50 or older with head and neck cancer. This rearrangement joins TRBV12-3 or TRBV12-4 to TRBJ2-7; D is possibly TRBD1 (6 bases). The CDR3 DNA follows: TGTGCCAGTGGCACAGGGCATTCCTACGAGCAGTACTTC. Its translation: CASGTGHSYEQYF.